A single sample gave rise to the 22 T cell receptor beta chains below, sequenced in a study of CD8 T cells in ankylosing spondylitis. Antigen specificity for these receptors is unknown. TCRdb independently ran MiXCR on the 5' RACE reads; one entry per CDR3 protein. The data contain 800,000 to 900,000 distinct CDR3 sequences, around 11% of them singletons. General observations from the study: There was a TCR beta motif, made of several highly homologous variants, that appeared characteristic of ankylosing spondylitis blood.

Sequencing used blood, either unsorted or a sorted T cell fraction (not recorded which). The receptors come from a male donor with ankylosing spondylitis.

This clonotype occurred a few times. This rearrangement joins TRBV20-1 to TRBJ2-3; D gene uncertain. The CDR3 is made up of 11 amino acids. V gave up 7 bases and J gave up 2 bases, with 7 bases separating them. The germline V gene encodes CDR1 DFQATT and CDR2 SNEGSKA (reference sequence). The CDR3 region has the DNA TGCAGTGGGACGGCCACAGATACGCAGTATTTT. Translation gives CSGTATDTQYF.

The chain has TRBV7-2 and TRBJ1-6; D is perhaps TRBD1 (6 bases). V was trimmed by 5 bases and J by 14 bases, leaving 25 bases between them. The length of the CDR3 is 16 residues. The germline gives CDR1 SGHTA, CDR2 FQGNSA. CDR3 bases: TGTGCCAGCAGCCCCTCGGCGGGGGCCCTCGTCGGGTCCCTCCACTTT. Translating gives CASSPSAGALVGSLHF. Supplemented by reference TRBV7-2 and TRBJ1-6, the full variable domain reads GAGVSQSPSNKVTEKGKDVELRCDPISGHTALYWYRQSLGQGLEFLIYFQGNSAPDKSGLPSDRFSAERTGGSVSTLTIQRTQQEDSAVYLCASSPSAGALVGSLHFGNGTRLTVT.

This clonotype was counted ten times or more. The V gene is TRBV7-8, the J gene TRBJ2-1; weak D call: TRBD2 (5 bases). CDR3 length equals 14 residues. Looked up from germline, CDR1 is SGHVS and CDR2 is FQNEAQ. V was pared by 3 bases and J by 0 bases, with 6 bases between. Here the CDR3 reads CASSFRDSYNEQFF. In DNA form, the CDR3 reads TGTGCCAGCAGCTTCCGGGACTCCTACAATGAGCAGTTCTTC.

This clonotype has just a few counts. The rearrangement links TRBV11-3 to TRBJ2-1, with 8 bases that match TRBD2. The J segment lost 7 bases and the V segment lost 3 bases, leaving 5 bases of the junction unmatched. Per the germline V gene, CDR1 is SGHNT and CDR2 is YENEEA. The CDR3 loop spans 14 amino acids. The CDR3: CASSFSGGGNEQFF. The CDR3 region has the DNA TGTGCCAGCAGCTTCAGCGGGGGAGGAAATGAGCAGTTCTTC.

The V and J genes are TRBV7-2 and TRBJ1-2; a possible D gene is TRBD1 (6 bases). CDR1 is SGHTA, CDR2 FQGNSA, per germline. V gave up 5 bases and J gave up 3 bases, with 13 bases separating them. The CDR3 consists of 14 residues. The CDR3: CASSLDSFDYGYTF. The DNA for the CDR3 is TGTGCCAGCAGCCTGGACAGTTTTGACTATGGCTACACCTTC.

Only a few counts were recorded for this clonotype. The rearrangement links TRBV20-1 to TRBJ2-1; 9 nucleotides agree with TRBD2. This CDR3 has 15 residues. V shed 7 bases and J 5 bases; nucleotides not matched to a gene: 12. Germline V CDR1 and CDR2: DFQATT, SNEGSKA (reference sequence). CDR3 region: CSGRTVAGAHNEQFF. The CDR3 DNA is TGCAGTGGTCGCACCGTAGCGGGGGCCCACAATGAGCAGTTCTTC.

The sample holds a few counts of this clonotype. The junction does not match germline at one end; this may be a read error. CDR3 amino acids: CACSLAQRGVAPRTGELFF. The CDR3 DNA is TGTGCCTGCAGTTTAGCGCAGCGAGGGGTGGCCCCGCGCACCGGGGAGCTGTTTTTT. The gene calls are TRBV2 and TRBJ2-2; tentatively, D is TRBD1 or TRBD2 (5 bases each). The germline CDR1 and CDR2 sequences are SNHLY and FYNNEI. The CDR3 runs 19 residues.

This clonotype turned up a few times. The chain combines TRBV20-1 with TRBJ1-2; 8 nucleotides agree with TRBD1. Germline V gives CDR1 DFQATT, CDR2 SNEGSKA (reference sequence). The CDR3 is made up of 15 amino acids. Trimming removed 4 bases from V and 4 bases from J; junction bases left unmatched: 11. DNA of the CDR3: TGCAGTGCTATCCGGGACAGGAGGGAAGGCTATGGCTACACCTTC. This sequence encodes CSAIRDRREGYGYTF.

CDR3 residues: CASTLGSPLHF. The CDR3 DNA reads as TGTGCCAGCACCCTGGGGTCACCCCTCCACTTT. The rearrangement links TRBV14 to TRBJ1-6; D is unresolved. The CDR3 covers 11 residues. V lost 7 bases and J 10 bases, leaving 8 bases between the germline ends. The germline CDR1 and CDR2 sequences are SGHDN and FVKESK.

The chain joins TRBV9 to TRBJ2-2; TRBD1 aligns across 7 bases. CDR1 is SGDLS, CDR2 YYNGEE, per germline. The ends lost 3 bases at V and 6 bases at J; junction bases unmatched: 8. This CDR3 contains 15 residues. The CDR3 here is CASSATGQASGELFF. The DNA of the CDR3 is TGTGCCAGCAGCGCTACCGGACAGGCATCCGGGGAGCTGTTTTTT. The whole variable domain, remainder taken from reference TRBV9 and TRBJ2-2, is DSGVTQTPKHLITATGQRVTLRCSPRSGDLSVYWYQQSLDQGLQFLIQYYNGEERAKGNILERFSAQQFPDLHSELNLSSLELGDSALYFCASSATGQASGELFFGEGSRLTVL.

The CDR3 DNA reads as TGTGCCACCAGTGGGCGACCGGGACAGGGGGTCTACAATGAGCAGTTCTTC. Residues: CATSGRPGQGVYNEQFF. The V and J genes are TRBV24-1 and TRBJ2-1; 11 bases are shared with TRBD1. The CDR3 has 17 residues. Germline assignment: CDR1 KGHDR and CDR2 SFDVKD. V was clipped by 5 bases and J by 3 bases; unmatched bases: 8.

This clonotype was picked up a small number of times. The CDR3 sequence is CASSLAQSTDTQYF. CDR3 bases: TGCGCCAGCAGCTTGGCACAGTCCACAGATACGCAGTATTTT. The chain combines TRBV5-1 with TRBJ2-3; D is unresolved. V lost 0 bases, J lost 2 bases, and 7 bases lay in between. The CDR3 has 14 residues. Germline CDR1 and CDR2: SGHRS and YFSETQ.

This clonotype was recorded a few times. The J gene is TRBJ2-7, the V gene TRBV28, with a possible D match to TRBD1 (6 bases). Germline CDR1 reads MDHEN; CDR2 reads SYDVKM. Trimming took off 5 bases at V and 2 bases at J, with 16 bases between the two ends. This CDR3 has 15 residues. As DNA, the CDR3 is TGTGCCAGCAGTCGTTTAACTGGGACACCCTACGAGCAGTACTTC. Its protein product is CASSRLTGTPYEQYF.

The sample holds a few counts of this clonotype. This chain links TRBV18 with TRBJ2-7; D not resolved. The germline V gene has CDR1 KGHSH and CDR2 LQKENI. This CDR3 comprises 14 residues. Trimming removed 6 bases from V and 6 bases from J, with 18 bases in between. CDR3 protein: CASSRPGRVFEQYF. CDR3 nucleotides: TGTGCCAGCTCGCGACCGGGCCGCGTTTTCGAGCAGTACTTC.

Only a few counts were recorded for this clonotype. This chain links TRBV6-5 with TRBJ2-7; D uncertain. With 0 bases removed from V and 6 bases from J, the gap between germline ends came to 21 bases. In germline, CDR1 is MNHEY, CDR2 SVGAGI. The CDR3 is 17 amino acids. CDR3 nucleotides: TGTGCCAGCAGTTACTCGCTTCCCCTCTGGCTGTCGGGCGAGCAGTACTTC. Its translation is CASSYSLPLWLSGEQYF.

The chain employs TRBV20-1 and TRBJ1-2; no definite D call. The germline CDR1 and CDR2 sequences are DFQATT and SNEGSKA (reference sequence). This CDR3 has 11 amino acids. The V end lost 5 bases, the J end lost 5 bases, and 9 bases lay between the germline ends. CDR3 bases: TGCAGTGCTCCCGGGGTATATGGCTACACCTTC. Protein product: CSAPGVYGYTF.

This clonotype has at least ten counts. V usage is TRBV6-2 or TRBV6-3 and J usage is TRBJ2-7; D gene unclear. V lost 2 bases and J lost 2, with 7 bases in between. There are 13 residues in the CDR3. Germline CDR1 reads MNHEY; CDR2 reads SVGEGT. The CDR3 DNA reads TGTGCCAGCAGTTACGCTTCCCCCTACGAGCAGTACTTC. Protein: CASSYASPYEQYF.

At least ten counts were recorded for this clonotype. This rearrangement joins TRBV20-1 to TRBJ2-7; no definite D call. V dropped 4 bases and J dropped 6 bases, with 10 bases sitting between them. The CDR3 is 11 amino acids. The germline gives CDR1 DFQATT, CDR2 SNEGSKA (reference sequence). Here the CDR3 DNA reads TGCAGTGCTACTCCGGTAATCGAGCAGTACTTC. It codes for CSATPVIEQYF.

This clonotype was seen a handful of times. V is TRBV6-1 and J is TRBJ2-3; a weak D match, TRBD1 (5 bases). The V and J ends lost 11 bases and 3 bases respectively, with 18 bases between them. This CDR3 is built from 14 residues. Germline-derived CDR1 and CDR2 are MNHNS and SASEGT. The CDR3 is CAGAPREGTDTQYF. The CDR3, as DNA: TGTGCCGGGGCCCCGCGTGAAGGTACAGATACGCAGTATTTT.

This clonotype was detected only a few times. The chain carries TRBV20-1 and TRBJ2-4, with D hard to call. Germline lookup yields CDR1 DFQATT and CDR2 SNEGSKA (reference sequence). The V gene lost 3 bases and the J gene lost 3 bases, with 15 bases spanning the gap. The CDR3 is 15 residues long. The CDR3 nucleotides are TGCAGTGCTAGTAGGGCAAGTGGAGACAAAAACATTCAGTACTTC. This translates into CSASRASGDKNIQYF.

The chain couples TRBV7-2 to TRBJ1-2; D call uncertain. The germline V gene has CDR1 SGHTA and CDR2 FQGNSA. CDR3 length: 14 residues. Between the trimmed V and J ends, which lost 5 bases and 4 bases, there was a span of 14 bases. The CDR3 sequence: CASSPTSAGYGYTF. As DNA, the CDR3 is TGTGCCAGCAGCCCGACATCGGCAGGCTATGGCTACACCTTC.

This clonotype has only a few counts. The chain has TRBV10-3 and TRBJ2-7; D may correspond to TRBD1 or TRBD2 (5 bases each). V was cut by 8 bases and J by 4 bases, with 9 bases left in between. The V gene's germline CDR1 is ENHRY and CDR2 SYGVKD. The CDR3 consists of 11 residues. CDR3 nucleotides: TGTGCCATCGGGGGTCAATACGAGCAGTACTTC. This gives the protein CAIGGQYEQYF.